The 30 T cell receptor beta chains given below trace back to one sample, sequenced in a study of T cells after yellow fever vaccination. TCRdb re-called the 5' RACE reads with MiXCR, one entry per CDR3 protein. The sample contains hundreds of thousands of distinct CDR3 sequences, about 12% of which appear only once. Sequenced material: PBMCs, taken on the day of the yellow fever booster vaccination. The receptors here all came from a young man who received the YFV17D yellow fever vaccine.

The rearrangement uses TRBV7-9 and TRBJ2-3; D might be TRBD1 (6 bases). The CDR3 totals 16 residues. Per the germline V gene, CDR1 is SEHNR and CDR2 is FQNEAQ (reference sequence). V was cut by 6 bases and J by 3 bases, with 19 bases left in between. CDR3 nucleotides: TGTGCCAGCAGATACCAGACAGGAGAGGAGACAGATACGCAGTATTTT. This gives the protein CASRYQTGEETDTQYF.

This clonotype was observed a few times. This sequence joins TRBV20-1 and TRBJ2-1; perhaps TRBD1 as D (5 bases). Looked up from germline, CDR1 is DFQATT and CDR2 is SNEGSKA (reference sequence). The CDR3 is 17 residues long. Trimming pared 0 bases from V and 1 base from J, leaving 16 bases between. CDR3: CSARDWRQGGSYNEQFF. The CDR3 bases are TGCAGTGCTAGAGATTGGCGGCAGGGTGGGTCCTACAATGAGCAGTTCTTC.

Only a few counts were recorded for this clonotype. V is TRBV4-3 and J is TRBJ2-1; D gene unclear. This CDR3 has 15 residues. Per the germline V gene, CDR1 is LGHNA and CDR2 is YSLEER. V lost 0 bases and J 6 bases, leaving 12 bases between the germline ends. CDR3 region: CASSQDLDGVNEQFF. CDR3 nucleotide sequence: TGCGCCAGCAGCCAAGATTTGGACGGCGTCAATGAGCAGTTCTTC.

This clonotype was detected ten times or more. V and J are TRBV25-1 and TRBJ2-5; maybe TRBD1 (6 bases). The CDR3 covers 14 residues. The V end was cut by 6 bases, the J end by 4 bases, with 15 bases between. Germline V lookup: CDR1 MGHDK, CDR2 SYGVNS. The CDR3 here is CASSGDRTVETQYF. The CDR3 coding sequence is TGTGCCAGCAGCGGCGACAGGACGGTAGAGACCCAGTACTTC.

This clonotype was counted a few times. The chain joins TRBV5-1 to TRBJ2-3; D is unclear. Trimming pared 0 bases from V and 9 bases from J, leaving 11 bases between. The CDR3 is 13 amino acids. The germline gives CDR1 SGHRS, CDR2 YFSETQ. CDR3 sequence: CASSLGETRTQYF. The CDR3 coding sequence is TGCGCCAGCAGCTTGGGCGAGACGCGCACGCAGTATTTT.

This clonotype occurred a few times. This sequence joins TRBV7-6 and TRBJ2-2, with D possibly being TRBD2 (7 bases). Deletions cut 11 bases from V and 5 bases from J, with 15 bases between. The CDR3 runs to 13 residues. The germline V gene encodes CDR1 SGHVS and CDR2 FNYEAQ. The chain's CDR3 is CAWGGATTGELFF. Here the CDR3 DNA reads TGTGCCTGGGGGGGCGCGACAACCGGGGAGCTGTTTTTT.

This chain connects TRBV5-1 to TRBJ2-1; 8 bases map to TRBD1. The CDR3 covers 15 residues. J was trimmed by 7 bases and V by 3 bases; bases with no gene match: 9. Per germline, CDR1 SGHRS and CDR2 YFSETQ. Here the CDR3 reads CASSSPGGAANEQFF. In DNA, the CDR3 is TGCGCCAGCAGCTCCCCAGGGGGCGCCGCGAATGAGCAGTTCTTC.

In this sample, this clonotype turned up a few times. This chain uses TRBV12-3 or TRBV12-4 with TRBJ2-7; perhaps TRBD1 as D (5 bases). V was shortened by 1 base and J by 3 bases, with 7 bases between the two germline ends. This CDR3 is built from 13 residues. CDR3 sequence reads: CASSLEDSYEQYF. CDR3 DNA: TGTGCCAGCAGTTTAGAAGACAGCTACGAGCAGTACTTC.

The chain links TRBV7-9 to TRBJ1-2, with TRBD1 matching over 7 bases. The germline gives CDR1 SEHNR, CDR2 FQNEAQ (reference sequence). There are 12 residues in the CDR3. V gave up 5 bases and J gave up 7 bases; unmatched junction bases: 4. In nucleotides, the CDR3 is TGTGCCAGCAGCCGCGACAGGGCTGGCTACACCTTC. This translates into CASSRDRAGYTF.

This clonotype was counted between two and nine times. CDR3 residues: CASSLGSGRARDQYF. As DNA, the CDR3 is TGTGCCAGCAGCTTAGGGAGCGGGAGGGCCCGGGACCAGTACTTC. The V call is TRBV7-2, the J call TRBJ2-5, with 10 bases lining up with TRBD2. The V segment lost 1 base and the J segment 10 bases; nucleotides outside the gene matches: 9. The CDR3 has 15 residues. CDR1 SGHTA and CDR2 FQGNSA come from the germline V gene. Using reference TRBV7-2 and TRBJ2-5 for the parts outside the CDR3, the full variable domain is GAGVSQSPSNKVTEKGKDVELRCDPISGHTALYWYRQSLGQGLEFLIYFQGNSAPDKSGLPSDRFSAERTGGSVSTLTIQRTQQEDSAVYLCASSLGSGRARDQYFGPGTRLLVL.

The genes are TRBV5-4 and TRBJ2-1; maybe TRBD1 (5 bases). This CDR3 comprises 15 residues. Germline V gives CDR1 SGHNT, CDR2 YYREEE (reference sequence). V was pared by 0 bases and J by 7 bases, with 14 bases between. CDR3: CASSLGLQGANEQFF. The CDR3 region has the DNA TGTGCCAGCAGCTTGGGACTCCAAGGGGCAAATGAGCAGTTCTTC.

V is TRBV12-3 or TRBV12-4 and J is TRBJ2-2; 8 bases map to TRBD2. J gave up 3 bases and V 6 bases, and 9 bases lay outside the gene matches. This CDR3 comprises 16 residues. The chain's CDR3 is CASRSPGTSYTGELFF. The CDR3 nucleotides read TGTGCCAGCAGATCCCCCGGGACTAGTTACACCGGGGAGCTGTTTTTT.

The chain is built from TRBV20-1 and TRBJ1-2; TRBD1 is a possible D gene (5 bases). Trimming took 3 bases from V and 4 from J, leaving 12 bases between them. Germline CDR1 DFQATT, CDR2 SNEGSKA (reference sequence). CDR3 length: 13 amino acids. In DNA, the CDR3 is TGCAGTGCTAGTCCCGACAGAGCCTATGGCTACACCTTC. Translated, it gives CSASPDRAYGYTF.

This chain connects TRBV20-1 to TRBJ2-2; D is ambiguous. The germline V gene has CDR1 DFQATT and CDR2 SNEGSKA (reference sequence). Deletions cut 6 bases from V and 2 bases from J, with 7 bases between. This CDR3 spans 12 amino acids. The CDR3 sequence: CSAAENTGELFF. CDR3 in DNA: TGCAGTGCGGCGGAAAACACCGGGGAGCTGTTTTTT.

The V call is TRBV5-1, the J call TRBJ2-4; D gene ambiguous. The CDR3 spans 14 residues. Germline assignment: CDR1 SGHRS and CDR2 YFSETQ. V lost 0 bases and J 5 bases, leaving 9 bases between the germline ends. Written as DNA, the CDR3 is TGCGCCAGCAGCTTGGGGAGCCGAGAAAACATTCAGTACTTC. Encoded protein: CASSLGSRENIQYF.

CDR3 DNA: TGCGCCAGCAACGCCAACGGTGGCGAGCAGTACTTC. It codes for CASNANGGEQYF. J is TRBJ2-7 and V is TRBV5-1; D gene uncertain. The CDR3 has 12 residues. V was trimmed by 6 bases and J by 6 bases, leaving 13 bases between them. CDR1 SGHRS and CDR2 YFSETQ come from the germline V gene.

The J gene is TRBJ1-4, the V gene TRBV10-3; the match to TRBD1 covers 7 bases. Unmatched junction bases numbered 3, after V lost 4 bases and J lost 4 bases. The germline CDR1 and CDR2 sequences are ENHRY and SYGVKD. The CDR3 is made up of 14 amino acids. The CDR3 protein is CAISAGQRNEKLFF. CDR3 nucleotide sequence: TGTGCCATCAGTGCGGGACAGCGTAATGAAAAACTGTTTTTT.

Ten or more counts support this clonotype. The V call is TRBV5-1, the J call TRBJ2-7, with TRBD1 as a possible D gene (6 bases). The CDR3 consists of 13 residues. Trimming took off 9 bases at V and 6 bases at J, with 19 bases between the two ends. The V gene's germline CDR1 is SGHRS and CDR2 YFSETQ. CDR3 loop: CANPTGLGSEQYF. The CDR3 coding sequence is TGCGCCAACCCTACAGGGTTGGGGAGCGAGCAGTACTTC.

This clonotype turned up a few times. At one boundary the junction diverges from the germline segment, which might be a read error. The chain links TRBV7-9 to TRBJ2-5; 8 positions agree with TRBD2. In germline, CDR1 is SEHNR, CDR2 FQNEAQ (reference sequence). The CDR3 contains 14 residues. The CDR3 sequence is CASSFGPERETKYF. The CDR3 nucleotides are TGTGCCAGCAGCTTTGGACCAGAGCGGGAGACCAAGTACTTC.

The chain joins TRBV7-2 to TRBJ1-2, with D uncertain. The germline gives CDR1 SGHTA, CDR2 FQGNSA. This CDR3 region has 14 residues. V lost 7 bases to trimming and J lost 0 bases, with 12 bases between them. CDR3 sequence: CASTPYRSNYGYTF. In DNA, the CDR3 is TGTGCCAGCACCCCATATCGTTCTAACTATGGCTACACCTTC.

Notes on this clonotype: At one end the junction does not follow the germline gene, possibly because of a read error. The V call is TRBV11-2, the J call TRBJ2-7, with TRBD1 as a possible D gene (6 bases). The germline gives CDR1 SGHAT, CDR2 FQNNGV. There are 15 residues in the CDR3. This chain's CDR3 is CAGSPGQLKSYEQYF. CDR3 bases: TGTGCCGGCAGCCCAGGACAGTTAAAATCCTACGAGCAGTACTTC. The full variable domain, in which reference TRBV11-2 and TRBJ2-7 provide the parts outside the CDR3, is EAGVAQSPRYKIIEKRQSVAFWCNPISGHATLYWYQQILGQGPKLLIQFQNNGVVDDSQLPKDRFSAERLKGVDSTLKIQPAKLEDSAVYLCAGSPGQLKSYEQYFGPGTRLTVT.

The chain has TRBV9 and TRBJ2-1, with a tentative D call TRBD2 (7 bases). CDR3 size: 16 residues. The germline V gene encodes CDR1 SGDLS and CDR2 YYNGEE. V dropped 4 bases and J dropped 3 bases, with 17 bases sitting between them. DNA for the CDR3: TGTGCCAGCAGCCTAGAGGGGGGGACCTTCTACAATGAGCAGTTCTTC. Amino acid sequence: CASSLEGGTFYNEQFF.

This sequence joins TRBV12-3 or TRBV12-4 and TRBJ2-2; 7 bases line up with TRBD2. The J segment lost 8 bases and the V segment lost 3 bases, leaving 3 bases of the junction unmatched. The CDR3 has 13 residues. The CDR3 is CASSFGEGGELFF. The CDR3, as DNA: TGTGCCAGCAGTTTCGGGGAGGGTGGGGAGCTGTTTTTT.

This chain connects TRBV7-2 to TRBJ2-7; 8 nucleotides line up with TRBD2. With V trimmed by 5 bases and J by 1 base, 7 bases remained unmatched. The CDR3 totals 15 residues. Germline-derived CDR1 and CDR2 are SGHTA and FQGNSA. Here the CDR3 DNA reads TGTGCCAGCAGCCGTAGCGGGGCCCTATCCTACGAGCAGTACTTC. Translated: CASSRSGALSYEQYF.

The V call is TRBV4-3, the J call TRBJ2-3; 8 positions agree with TRBD2. From germline, CDR1 is LGHNA and CDR2 YSLEER. Trimming cost V 0 bases and J 2 bases; bases outside gene matches: 7. This CDR3 spans 17 amino acids. The CDR3 region is CASSQDLASGSTDTQYF. The CDR3 DNA sequence: TGCGCCAGCAGCCAAGATCTTGCTAGCGGGTCCACAGATACGCAGTATTTT.

This clonotype occurred once. The chain carries TRBV21-1 and TRBJ2-7; no check of the table's D call, TRBD2, against the DNA was made. TRBV21-1 corresponds to a pseudogene. The CDR3 covers 20 residues. CDR3 DNA sequence: TGTGCCAGCAGCAAAGTCCACCTAGCGGGAGGGCCGAAAAGCTCCTACGAGCAGTACTTC. Encoded protein: CASSKVHLAGGPKSSYEQYF.

This clonotype was recorded a few times. The genes are TRBV20-1 and TRBJ2-5; 8 nucleotides line up with TRBD2. Looked up from germline, CDR1 is DFQATT and CDR2 is SNEGSKA (reference sequence). The CDR3 totals 14 residues. V lost 5 bases, J lost 5 bases, and 10 bases stayed unmatched. This CDR3 reads CSAGTGTRPETQYF. The CDR3, as DNA: TGCAGTGCTGGGACCGGGACTAGGCCGGAGACCCAGTACTTC.

In its sample, this clonotype was seen a few times. The V call is TRBV7-2, the J call TRBJ2-1; 8 bases line up with TRBD2. CDR1 SGHTA and CDR2 FQGNSA come from the germline V gene. The J segment lost 3 bases and the V segment lost 5 bases, leaving 9 bases of the junction unmatched. The CDR3 has 16 residues. CDR3 protein: CASSEARLALYNEQFF. The CDR3 bases are TGTGCCAGCAGCGAAGCCAGACTAGCGCTCTACAATGAGCAGTTCTTC.

This clonotype was seen repeatedly, ten times or more. The chain joins TRBV6-5 to TRBJ2-7, with 7 nucleotides matching TRBD1. The CDR3 consists of 19 residues. The junction had 17 bases not matched to a gene; V was cut back by 0 bases and J by 3 bases. CDR1 MNHEY and CDR2 SVGAGI come from the germline V gene. The CDR3 coding sequence is TGTGCCAGCAGTTACTCGAACAGGGGTCCCCTAATCGGGCTCTACGAGCAGTACTTC. Protein: CASSYSNRGPLIGLYEQYF.

This clonotype was counted between two and nine times. The chain has TRBV29-1 and TRBJ2-2; TRBD2 matches 8 bases. V shed 3 bases and J 2 bases; nucleotides not matched to a gene: 5. The CDR3 loop spans 15 amino acids. The V gene's germline CDR1 is SQVTM and CDR2 ANQGSEA. CDR3 nucleotides: TGCAGCGTTGATCTCAGCGGGGGTAACACCGGGGAGCTGTTTTTT. The encoded protein is CSVDLSGGNTGELFF.